This T cell receptor (beta chain) was recorded in a study of CD8 T cells in ankylosing spondylitis. Broader study findings: Clones linked to disease were reported to show significant enrichment in matched ankylosing spondylitis synovial fluid. CD8+ disease-linked clones were present at relatively low frequencies in blood.

Researchers built TCR beta libraries using quantitative 5'-RACE with molecular barcodes. In TCRdb, the 5' RACE reads were re-called with MiXCR into one record per CDR3 protein. The sample carries about 280,000 distinct CDR3 sequences, around 20% recorded once. V gave up 7 bases and J gave up 1 base, with 9 bases separating them. This CDR3 spans 13 amino acids. In this sample, this clonotype turned up many times. Its antigen remains unidentified. This chain connects TRBV12-3 or TRBV12-4 to TRBJ2-3; no firm D call. Sequenced material: blood, either unsorted or a sorted T cell fraction (not recorded which). The source is a male donor with ankylosing spondylitis or in good health (not recorded which). The CDR3, as DNA: TGTGCCAGCAACCACCCGGGCACAGATACGCAGTATTTT. Translated, it gives CASNHPGTDTQYF.